The TCR beta chain described here comes from a study of cytomegalovirus exposure and HLA in healthy donors. Turning to the study itself: HLA-typed donors contributed around 88 million unique TCRs, which were held in an early data release.

Study results and caveats: Among TCR sequences, most were rare, though some public TCRs appeared in many donors. Relative to equally common others, HLA-associated TCR beta chains showed greater clonal expansion in a later analysis.

With 60 Vbeta and 13 Jbeta primers, the PCR was carried out. Method: immunoSEQ multiplex PCR; TCRdb's copy keeps in-frame clones and lacks some. The sample lists about 160,000 clones, over 75% occurring once. About this clone: What it recognizes is unknown.

This clonotype was obtained from a young woman in good health and CMV-seronegative. The sequenced sample consisted of PBMCs.

The CDR3 nucleotides are TGTGCCAGCTCACCACTACAGGGGGATTCGTATGGCTACACCTTC. It translates to CASSPLQGDSYGYTF. The chain couples TRBV18 to TRBJ1-2; 8 bases are a match to TRBD1. The CDR3 loop spans 15 amino acids. CDR1 is KGHSH, CDR2 LQKENI, per germline. V shed 1 base and J 5 bases; nucleotides not matched to a gene: 6.